This T cell receptor beta chain is from a study of PD-L1 blockade in urothelial cancer. This clone was observed a few times. V shed 6 bases, J shed 4 bases, and the junction held 3 bases outside the gene matches. Germline lookup yields CDR1 SQVTM and CDR2 ANQGSEA. The CDR3 covers 12 residues. Stated time point: pretreatment peripheral blood. Every PCR was spiked with synthetic TCR analog templates. Profiled with immunoSEQ multiplex PCR; TCRdb holds only in-frame clones, not every one. This sample yields approximately 72,000 clones, of which around 87% are seen a single time; 15% belongs to the top ten.

This TCR was recovered from a man aged 60-69 years with urothelial cancer. The V and J genes are TRBV29-1 and TRBJ1-5; 7 positions match TRBD1. Sequencing used PBMCs, obtained around atezolizumab (anti-PD-L1) treatment. The CDR3 here is CSVGTENQPQHF. In DNA form, the CDR3 reads TGCAGCGTGGGGACAGAAAATCAGCCCCAGCATTTT.